The source of this T cell receptor (beta chain) is a study of T cell repertoires in cytomegalovirus infection. Study at large: In public TCR beta signatures, there were indications of both CMV infection and matching HLA type. Findings and caveats of the study: Identification of carriers of CMV plus the relevant HLA was achieved through cumulative public TCR beta family frequency. The ex vivo response was dominated by HLA-C-restricted CMV-specific TCR beta clonotypes.

TCRdb called the reads again in MiXCR, with one record for every CDR3 protein. The table records 68,000 or so distinct CDR3 sequences, approximately 22% of them present only once. This clonotype was observed a handful of times. The target antigen is unknown. The clonotype was recovered from a human donor in good health (CMV status not recorded). Some clones in this sample may be carry-over from other donors' samples. Input material: PBMCs, sequenced either directly or after in vitro stimulation (not recorded which).

CDR3 sequence reads: CASRTSGRPTDTQYF. The CDR3 region has the DNA TGTGCCAGCAGGACTAGCGGGAGGCCCACAGATACGCAGTATTTT. The chain is built from TRBV6-2 or TRBV6-3 and TRBJ2-3, with 13 bases fitting TRBD2. The CDR3 consists of 15 residues. Germline trimming cut 6 bases from V and 2 bases from J; bases unmatched to any gene: 2. The germline CDR1 and CDR2 sequences are MNHEY and SVGEGT.